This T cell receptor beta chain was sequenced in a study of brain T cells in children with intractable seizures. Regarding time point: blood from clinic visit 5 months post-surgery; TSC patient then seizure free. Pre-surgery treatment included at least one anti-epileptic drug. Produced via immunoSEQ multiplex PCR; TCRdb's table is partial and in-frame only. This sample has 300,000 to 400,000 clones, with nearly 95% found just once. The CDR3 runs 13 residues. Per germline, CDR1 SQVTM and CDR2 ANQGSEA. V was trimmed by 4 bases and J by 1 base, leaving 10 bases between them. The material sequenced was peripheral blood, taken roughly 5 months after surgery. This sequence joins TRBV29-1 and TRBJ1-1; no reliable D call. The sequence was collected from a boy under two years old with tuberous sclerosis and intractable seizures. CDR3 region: CSVGRGGNTEAFF. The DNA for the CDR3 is TGCAGCGTTGGGCGGGGAGGGAACACTGAAGCTTTCTTT.